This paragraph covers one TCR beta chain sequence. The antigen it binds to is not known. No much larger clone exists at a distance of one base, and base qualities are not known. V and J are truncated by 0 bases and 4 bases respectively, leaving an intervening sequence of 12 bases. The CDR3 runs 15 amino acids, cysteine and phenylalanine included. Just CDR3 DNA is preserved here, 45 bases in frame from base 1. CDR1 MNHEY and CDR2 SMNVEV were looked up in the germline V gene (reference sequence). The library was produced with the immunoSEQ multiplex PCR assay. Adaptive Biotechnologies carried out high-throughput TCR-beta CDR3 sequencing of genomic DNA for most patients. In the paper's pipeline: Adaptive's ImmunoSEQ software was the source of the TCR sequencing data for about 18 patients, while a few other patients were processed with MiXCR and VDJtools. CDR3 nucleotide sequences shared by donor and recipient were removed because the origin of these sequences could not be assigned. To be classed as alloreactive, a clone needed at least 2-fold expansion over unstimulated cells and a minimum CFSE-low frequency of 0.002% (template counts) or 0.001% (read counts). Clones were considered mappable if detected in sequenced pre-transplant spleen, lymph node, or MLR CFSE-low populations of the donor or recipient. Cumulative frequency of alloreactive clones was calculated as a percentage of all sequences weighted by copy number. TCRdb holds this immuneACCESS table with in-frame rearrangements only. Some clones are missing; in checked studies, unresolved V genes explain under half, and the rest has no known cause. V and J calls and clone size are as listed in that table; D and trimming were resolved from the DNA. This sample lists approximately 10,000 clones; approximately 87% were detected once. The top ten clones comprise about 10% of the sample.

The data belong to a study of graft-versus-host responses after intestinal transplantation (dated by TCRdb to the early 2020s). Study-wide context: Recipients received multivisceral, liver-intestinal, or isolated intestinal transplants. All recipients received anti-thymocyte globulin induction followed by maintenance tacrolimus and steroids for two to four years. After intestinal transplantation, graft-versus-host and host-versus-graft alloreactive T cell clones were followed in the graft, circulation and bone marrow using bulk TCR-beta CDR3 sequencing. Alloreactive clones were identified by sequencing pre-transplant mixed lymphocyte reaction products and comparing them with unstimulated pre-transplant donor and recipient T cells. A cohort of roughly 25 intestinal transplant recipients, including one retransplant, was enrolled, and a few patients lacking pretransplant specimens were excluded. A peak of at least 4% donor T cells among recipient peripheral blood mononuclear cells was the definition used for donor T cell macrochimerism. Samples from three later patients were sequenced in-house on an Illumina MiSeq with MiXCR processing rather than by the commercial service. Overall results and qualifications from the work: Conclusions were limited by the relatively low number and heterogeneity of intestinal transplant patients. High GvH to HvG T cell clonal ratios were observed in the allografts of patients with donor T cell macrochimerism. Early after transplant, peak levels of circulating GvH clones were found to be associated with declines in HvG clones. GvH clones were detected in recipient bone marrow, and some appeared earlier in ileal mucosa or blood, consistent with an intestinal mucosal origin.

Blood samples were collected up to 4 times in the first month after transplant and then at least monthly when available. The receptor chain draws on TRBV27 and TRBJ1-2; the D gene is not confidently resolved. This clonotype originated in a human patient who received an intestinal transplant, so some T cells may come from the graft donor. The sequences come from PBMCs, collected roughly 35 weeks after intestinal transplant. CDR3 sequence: CASSLSAVNLYGYTF. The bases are TGTGCCAGCAGTTTATCAGCAGTGAACCTCTATGGCTACACCTTC.